The subject of this entry is one T cell receptor (beta chain). This sample is part of a study of blood T cell repertoires in COVID-19. TCRdb's table, derived via immunoSEQ multiplex PCR, lists solely in-frame clones and lacks some. This sample carries 250,000 to 350,000 clones, 86% of them seen once, and the ten largest clones take approximately 3%. V lost 5 bases and J lost 10; bases outside the gene matches: 7. The V gene's germline CDR1 is SEHNR and CDR2 FQNEAQ (reference sequence). This CDR3 region has 13 residues. This chain uses TRBV7-9 with TRBJ1-2; 10 bases fit TRBD1. This sequence originates from a woman under 40 with active or convalescent COVID-19. The specimen was peripheral blood. The DNA for the CDR3 is TGTGCCAGCAGCGGATCAGGGACAGGGGACTACACCTTC. It is translated as CASSGSGTGDYTF.